This section outlines one TCR beta chain sequence together with its context. This clonotype was observed many times. It lacks a known antigen. The record has no base qualities; no much larger clone is one base away. This record comes from a study of CD8+CD57+ T cells in acquired aplastic anemia (dated by TCRdb to 2017 to 2018). With respect to the entire study: On average, sorted CD4+ and CD8+ cells yielded 3 to 4 ug of extracted DNA, with a range of 0.2 to 27.4 ug. CD8+CD57+ expansion was defined as frequency above the mean frequency observed in healthy subjects. General conclusions and limits of the study: Twenty-nine CD8+ CDR3 sequences were shared between patients and controls but appeared highly expressed in patients and within their immunodominant clones. Patients and healthy controls showed no significant difference in CD8+ Simpson's diversity (P=0.060).

The germline V gene specifies SGHVS as CDR1 and FNYEAQ as CDR2. The CDR3 goes from the cysteine to the phenylalanine over 13 residues. The read is trimmed to its CDR3 DNA, 39 bases read in frame from base 1. Unmatched junction bases come to 3, with V trimmed by 5 bases and J by 6 bases. TCR beta VDJ combination and CDR3 sequence profiling used genomic DNA as the template. TCR repertoire sequencing was run on an Illumina HiSeq 2000. As for how the authors treated the data: TRBV/TRBJ rearrangement plots, CDR3 size and DJ length profiles, and Simpson's diversity index were used to evaluate the repertoires. The most abundant DNA sequence in the deep sequencing data was taken as the immunodominant clone. CDR3 amino acid sequences were checked for sharing between subjects and were compared against published repertoires and the VDJdb database. The public reads were reanalyzed by TCRdb: fastp trimming at Q25, MiXCR alignment, in-frame beta chains only. Identical CDR3 protein sequences are pooled into one entry, listed with their most common genes and DNA. The V and J calls shown here were made by TCRdb, not taken from the authors' results. The sample records 160,000 or so distinct CDR3 sequences, approximately 44% of which are singletons. The ten largest clones represent 2.5% to 4% of the sample.

Expansion of CD8+CD57+ cells had been shown by flow cytometry in the patients chosen for sequencing. Severe acquired aplastic anemia was diagnosed in all patients according to International Study of Aplastic Anemia and Agranulocytosis and Camitta criteria. At the time blood was sampled, none of the patients had received any therapy. TCR repertoires of sorted CD4+ and CD8+ blood T cells from severe aplastic anemia patients and healthy subjects were deep-sequenced in the study. In the USA, patient enrollment took place under clinicaltrials.gov protocols 00001620, 01623167, 00001397, 00071045, 00081523 and 00961064. Ficoll-Paque density gradient centrifugation was used to isolate peripheral blood mononuclear cells. Before DNA extraction, CD4+ and CD8+ T cells were sorted with FACS or magnetic beads.

Sequences were obtained from sorted CD4+, CD8+, or CD8+CD57+ T cells (not recorded which) from PBMCs. The sequence is built from TRBV7-6 and TRBJ1-5; 8 bases in between match TRBD1. The source is a human donor with aplastic anemia. The CDR3 reads CASSPQGGQPQHF. The DNA sequence is as follows: TGTGCCAGCAGCCCACAGGGGGGTCAGCCCCAGCATTTT. With the rest looked up from the reference TRBV7-6 and TRBJ1-5 genes rather than sequenced, the full variable domain is GAGVSQSPRYKVTKRGQDVALRCDPISGHVSLYWYRQALGQGPEFLTYFNYEAQQDKSGLPNDRFSAERPEGSISTLTIQRTEQRDSAMYRCASSPQGGQPQHFGDGTRLSIL.